The clone carrying this T cell receptor beta chain has at least ten counts. No antigen is known for it. These data originate in a study of Graves' ophthalmopathy and Graves' hyperthyroidism. Using RNA transcripts, the TCR beta CDR3 regions were amplified. Amplification began with first-round RT-PCR using HTBI primers, then second-round multiplex PCR was performed. From the multiplex PCR reads, TCRdb called clonotypes with MiXCR, one entry per CDR3 protein. The repertoire holds roughly 500,000 distinct CDR3 sequences, 14% seen once, with over 8% in the top ten. Study-wide results and limits: Detected in blood as well were most expanded thyroid clonotypes with frequency above 0.001.

In this cohort, patients with other autoimmune diseases, uncontrolled infections, pregnancy or lactation were excluded. It was from around 10 ml of fresh peripheral blood that the PBMCs came. In germline, CDR1 is LNHDA, CDR2 SQIVND (reference sequence). This CDR3 spans 13 amino acids. V was clipped by 5 bases and J by 2 bases, with 9 bases between them. The V and J genes are TRBV19 and TRBJ1-2; D uncertain. The sequenced material came from blood. The sequence derives from a woman aged 25 to 39 with Graves' ophthalmopathy. The chain's CDR3 is CASSPSINYGYTF. DNA of the CDR3: TGTGCCAGTAGTCCCTCGATAAACTATGGCTACACCTTC.